A selection of T cell receptor beta chains follows, all from one sample in a study of cytomegalovirus exposure and HLA in healthy donors. Assay: immunoSEQ multiplex PCR; the TCRdb copy retains only in-frame clones and omits some. The table has about 140,000 clones, approximately 83% seen once. Sequencing was performed on PBMCs. Receptor source: a man in his forties in good health and CMV-seropositive. Each CDR3 is given without its conserved first and last residue. Clone size is stated in some rows and not others, as once, few, many or a class when expanded.

NA TRBV5-1 ASRLWREAQDYNEQF
NA TRBV9 ASSEGLAGLQETQY
NA TRBV5-1 ASSFQSLGQLAKNIQY
NA TRBV28 ASSSRGVNEKLF
NA TRBV5-1 ASRRTGQETQY
NA TRBV18 ASSLSFDRSKSPEQY
NA TRBV5-8 ASAGGTAGQPQH
NA TRBV27 ASSPGTGGGYT
NA TRBV6-1 ASRSGHSGANVLT
few TRBV5-1 ASSPHRDPTTGELF
few TRBV2 ASNPGLNTEAF
NA TRBV18 ASSPERFSGYT
NA TRBV6-5 ASSPGGANTIY
NA TRBV10-3 AISEEGLGIYEQY
NA TRBV6-1 ASKSQGRVEAF
NA TRBV7-6 ASSLVRGSTGELF
NA TRBV27 ASNRGGSYNEQF
NA TRBV5-1 ARIPKETSYEQY
NA TRBV9 ASSHPADGANVLT
NA TRBV4-1 ASSGARAGVTDTQY
NA TRBV18 ASSPLTGVGTEAF
NA TRBV27 ASSPSSGLAGGRYEQY